This is a list of T cell receptor beta chains from one sample in a study of blood T cell repertoires in COVID-19. Method: immunoSEQ multiplex PCR; TCRdb's copy keeps in-frame clones and lacks some. This sample has about 180,000 clones, with about 82% found just once. Sequencing was done on a sample of PBMCs or T cells enriched from blood (not recorded which). These receptors were collected from a woman younger than 45 who had recovered from COVID-19. Both conserved end residues are part of each CDR3. The order of the fields is V gene, J gene, clone size, D gene, CDR3 DNA, CDR3 protein. The D gene is left open where the match is weak. Not every row has a clone size; where given, it reads once, few, many or a size class.

V gene: TRBV28; J gene: TRBJ2-7; clone size: .; D gene: TRBD1; CDR3 DNA: TGTGCCAGCAGTTCTGGACAGGCGGCAGTCTCCGAGCAGTACTTC; CDR3 protein: CASSSGQAAVSEQYF
V gene: TRBV7-2; J gene: TRBJ2-1; clone size: .; D gene: TRBD2; CDR3 DNA: TGTGCCAGCAGCTTAGAGGGACTAGCGGAGCAGTTCTTC; CDR3 protein: CASSLEGLAEQFF
V gene: TRBV20-1; J gene: TRBJ2-1; clone size: .; D gene: TRBD2; CDR3 DNA: TGCAGTGCTAGACGGGCGGGAGTCGCCCTCTTC; CDR3 protein: CSARRAGVALF
V gene: TRBV6-1; J gene: TRBJ1-2; clone size: .; D gene: .; CDR3 DNA: TGTGCCAGCAGTGAATCGAAACCGACATACTATGGCTACACCTTC; CDR3 protein: CASSESKPTYYGYTF
V gene: TRBV3-1/TRBV3-2; J gene: TRBJ2-6; clone size: once; D gene: .; CDR3 DNA: TGTGCCAGCAGCCACGGGAAGGCCAACGTCCTGACTTTC; CDR3 protein: CASSHGKANVLTF
V gene: TRBV6-1; J gene: TRBJ2-6; clone size: .; D gene: .; CDR3 DNA: TGTGCCAGCAGTGAAATGGGACATACTTACTCTGGGGCCAACGTCCTGACTTTC; CDR3 protein: CASSEMGHTYSGANVLTF
V gene: TRBV19; J gene: TRBJ2-3; clone size: .; D gene: .; CDR3 DNA: TGTGCCAGTAGTTACAGGCCCTCGAGAAAAGCAGATACGCAGTATTTT; CDR3 protein: CASSYRPSRKADTQYF
V gene: TRBV29-1; J gene: TRBJ2-1; clone size: .; D gene: TRBD2; CDR3 DNA: TGCAGCCCCGTAGCGGGAGGGGGCAATGAGCAGTTCTTC; CDR3 protein: CSPVAGGGNEQFF
V gene: TRBV11-2; J gene: TRBJ1-1; clone size: .; D gene: TRBD1; CDR3 DNA: TGTGCCAGCAGCTTTGGACAGGAGCCCCCCAGAGCTTTCTTT; CDR3 protein: CASSFGQEPPRAFF
V gene: TRBV2; J gene: TRBJ2-7; clone size: .; D gene: TRBD2; CDR3 DNA: TGTGCCAGCAGTGTTTCGGCTAGCGGGAGGGAAAGCTCCTACGAGCAGTACTTC; CDR3 protein: CASSVSASGRESSYEQYF
V gene: TRBV7-2; J gene: TRBJ2-2; clone size: .; D gene: TRBD2; CDR3 DNA: TGTGCCAGCAGCTCTGTAGCGGGATGGGACACCGGGGAGCTGTTTTTT; CDR3 protein: CASSSVAGWDTGELFF
V gene: TRBV30; J gene: TRBJ1-6; clone size: .; D gene: TRBD1; CDR3 DNA: TGTGCCTGGAGTGGGGGACAGGATAATTCACCCCTCCACTTT; CDR3 protein: CAWSGGQDNSPLHF
V gene: TRBV7-9; J gene: TRBJ1-3; clone size: few; D gene: TRBD1; CDR3 DNA: TGTGCCAGCAGACTTGGGACAGGGGGCATCGACACCATATATTTT; CDR3 protein: CASRLGTGGIDTIYF
V gene: TRBV28; J gene: TRBJ2-7; clone size: .; D gene: TRBD1; CDR3 DNA: TGTGCCAGCAGTTTCCCCAGAAGGGGGCGCCCCTACGAGCAGTACTTC; CDR3 protein: CASSFPRRGRPYEQYF
V gene: TRBV7-8; J gene: TRBJ2-2; clone size: .; D gene: .; CDR3 DNA: TGTGCCAGCAGCGTACCAGGGTCCGGGGAGCTGTTTTTT; CDR3 protein: CASSVPGSGELFF
V gene: TRBV24-1; J gene: TRBJ1-1; clone size: .; D gene: TRBD1; CDR3 DNA: TGTGCCACCAGGGAGACAGGGGGGACTGGTGAAGCTTTCTTT; CDR3 protein: CATRETGGTGEAFF
V gene: TRBV25-1; J gene: TRBJ1-6; clone size: .; D gene: TRBD1; CDR3 DNA: TGTGCCAGCAGTGGGACAGGGGGTTCACCCCTCCACTTT; CDR3 protein: CASSGTGGSPLHF
V gene: TRBV28; J gene: TRBJ2-3; clone size: .; D gene: TRBD1; CDR3 DNA: TGTGCCAGCAGCTGGACAGGGGGGAGCACAGATACGCAGTATTTT; CDR3 protein: CASSWTGGSTDTQYF
V gene: TRBV7-9; J gene: TRBJ1-1; clone size: .; D gene: TRBD1; CDR3 DNA: TGTGCCAGCAGCTTACTGGGACAGGGCAGTACTGAAGCTTTCTTT; CDR3 protein: CASSLLGQGSTEAFF
V gene: TRBV28; J gene: TRBJ1-1; clone size: .; D gene: .; CDR3 DNA: TGTGCCAGCAGCACTTTAGGGGTACAGCACACTGAAGCTTTCTTT; CDR3 protein: CASSTLGVQHTEAFF
V gene: TRBV6-4; J gene: TRBJ2-3; clone size: .; D gene: TRBD2; CDR3 DNA: TGTGCCAGCAGTGACTCTTCGGGAGGGCCCTCGGATACGCAGTATTTT; CDR3 protein: CASSDSSGGPSDTQYF
V gene: TRBV2; J gene: TRBJ2-2; clone size: once; D gene: .; CDR3 DNA: TGTGCCTCCCTAAGCCTTCGAGGTGGCGGGGAGCTGTTTTTT; CDR3 protein: CASLSLRGGGELFF
V gene: TRBV2; J gene: TRBJ2-1; clone size: few; D gene: .; CDR3 DNA: TGTGCCAGCAGTGAACGGGAGCCAAGAAGAAATGAGCAGTTCTTC; CDR3 protein: CASSEREPRRNEQFF
V gene: TRBV6-5; J gene: TRBJ1-2; clone size: .; D gene: .; CDR3 DNA: TGTGCCAGCAGTTACGGAGAACTTTATGGCTACACCTTC; CDR3 protein: CASSYGELYGYTF
V gene: TRBV7-8; J gene: TRBJ2-1; clone size: .; D gene: .; CDR3 DNA: TGTGCCAGCAGGGATACTTGGGCCCCCACCTACAATGAGCAGTTCTTC; CDR3 protein: CASRDTWAPTYNEQFF
V gene: TRBV5-1; J gene: TRBJ2-5; clone size: .; D gene: TRBD2; CDR3 DNA: TGCGCCAGCAGCTTGGAACCGGGACTAGCGGGAGAGACCCAGTACTTC; CDR3 protein: CASSLEPGLAGETQYF
V gene: TRBV27; J gene: TRBJ2-5; clone size: once; D gene: TRBD2; CDR3 DNA: TGTGCCAGCAGCCGGGGACTAGCCTTCCAAGAGACCCAGTACTTC; CDR3 protein: CASSRGLAFQETQYF
V gene: TRBV21-1; J gene: TRBJ1-2; clone size: once; D gene: .; CDR3 DNA: TGTGCCAGCAGCAAGGGGGGGGCGAGAGGCTACACCTTC; CDR3 protein: CASSKGGARGYTF
V gene: TRBV10-1; J gene: TRBJ2-7; clone size: .; D gene: .; CDR3 DNA: TGCGCCAGCAGTGTTAGCCGATTGGGCTACGAGCAGTACTTC; CDR3 protein: CASSVSRLGYEQYF
V gene: TRBV2; J gene: TRBJ2-1; clone size: .; D gene: TRBD2; CDR3 DNA: TGTGCCAGCAGTGAAACTAGCGGGAGTGCCAATGAGCAGTTCTTC; CDR3 protein: CASSETSGSANEQFF
V gene: TRBV27; J gene: TRBJ1-1; clone size: .; D gene: .; CDR3 DNA: TGTGCCAGCAGTTTTTTAAGGGAGGAGGACACTGAAGCTTTCTTT; CDR3 protein: CASSFLREEDTEAFF
V gene: TRBV28; J gene: TRBJ2-7; clone size: .; D gene: TRBD1; CDR3 DNA: TGTGCCAGCACCGTCCGTACAGGGGGCGAACTTTACGAGCAGTACTTC; CDR3 protein: CASTVRTGGELYEQYF
V gene: TRBV19; J gene: TRBJ2-2; clone size: .; D gene: .; CDR3 DNA: TGTGCCAGTAGCGTGGGGGCGACCGGGGAGCTGTTTTTT; CDR3 protein: CASSVGATGELFF